A single TCR beta chain is shown here with its context. Its antigen is not known. J gave up 6 bases and V 0 bases, and 6 bases lay outside the gene matches. The CDR3 consists of 15 residues. Germline CDR1 SQVTM, CDR2 ANQGSEA. This specimen belongs to a study of shared clonotypes between healthy human individuals. Study-wide findings and caveats: Between several donors, naive CD4 clonotypes were shared at a level of about 5%.

TCRdb's table, derived via immunoSEQ multiplex PCR, lists solely in-frame clones and lacks some. This sample has under 2,000,000 clones; about 95% occur once, and the top ten carry 1% to 1.5%. The naive CD8 subset, CD45RO-negative cells positively selected for CCR7, excluded terminally differentiated effector memory CD45RA+ cells. This sequence was found in a man aged 18-30 years in good health. This rearrangement joins TRBV29-1 to TRBJ2-2; 8 bases line up with TRBD2. Sequencing was done on a sample of naive CD8+ T cells sorted from blood. In nucleotides, the CDR3 is TGCAGCGTTGAAGATGGGGGACTAGTTCCCGGGGAGCTGTTTTTT. Translating gives CSVEDGGLVPGELFF.